One sample yielded the 22 T cell receptor beta chains listed below, sequenced in a study of T cells expressing NK-cell markers (dated by TCRdb to the early 2020s). To prepare the library, 5' RACE was applied. This sample was sequenced with an Illumina HiSeq 2000. Each entry corresponds to one CDR3 protein sequence from reads that TCRdb reprocessed, and DNA is not given. The sample table on file contains some 110,000 distinct CDR3 sequences. Together, the top ten hold 15% to 20% of the sample. Material: blood T cells: a sorted CD56 or NKG2C T cell subset, CD4+ or CD8+ T cells, or bulk PBMC T cells (not recorded which). Receptors originate from a woman between 18 and 69 years old in good health.

V and J are TRBV6-1 and TRBJ2-7; lacking DNA, the TRBD1 call made by TCRdb goes unchecked. CDR1 and CDR2 (germline): MNHNS, SASEGT. The CDR3 has 14 residues. The CDR3 loop reads CASSPQGVGYEQYF.

This clonotype is labeled medium-sized based on frequency. The CDR3: CASSQGTGRETQYF. This chain connects TRBV12-3 or TRBV12-4 to TRBJ2-5; TCRdb's D call of TRBD1 is untestable without DNA. There are 14 residues in the CDR3.

The chain links TRBV6-2 or TRBV6-3 to TRBJ2-3; the D gene TCRdb calls, TRBD2, cannot be checked with no DNA. The CDR3 has 14 amino acids. Germline V gene sequence: CDR1 MNHEY, CDR2 SVGEGT. The CDR3 spells CASSYGLVGDTQYF.

This rearrangement joins TRBV29-1 to TRBJ2-7. This CDR3 has 12 amino acids. Germline-derived CDR1 and CDR2 are SQVTM and ANQGSEA. CDR3 amino acids: CSVVAVTYEQYF.

The chain recombines TRBV6-2 or TRBV6-3 with TRBJ2-3; the D call from TCRdb, TRBD1, cannot be confirmed without DNA. This CDR3 has 16 amino acids. Germline values: CDR1 MNHEY, CDR2 SVGEGT. The chain's CDR3 is CASSYDAPPGTDTQYF.

The chain links TRBV7-8 to TRBJ2-7. The CDR3 covers 14 residues. Germline V CDR1 and CDR2: SGHVS, FQNEAQ. The CDR3 here is CASSLEYSSYEQYF.

The chain uses TRBV24-1 and TRBJ2-3; the D gene TCRdb calls, TRBD2, cannot be checked with no DNA. The CDR3 has 17 amino acids. Germline lookup yields CDR1 KGHDR and CDR2 SFDVKD. The CDR3 reads CATSDPGLAESTDTQYF.

This rearrangement joins TRBV5-1 to TRBJ1-6; the TRBD1 assignment by TCRdb is unverifiable without DNA. The CDR3 is made up of 12 amino acids. CDR1 SGHRS and CDR2 YFSETQ come from the germline V gene. The CDR3 here is CASSFGGSPLHF.

V and J are TRBV4-3 and TRBJ2-3. Per the germline V gene, CDR1 is LGHNA and CDR2 is YSLEER. The CDR3 consists of 15 residues. This chain's CDR3 is CASSASILATDTQYF.

The chain employs TRBV5-1 and TRBJ1-4. Germline V gene lookup returns CDR1 SGHRS and CDR2 YFSETQ. The CDR3 is 15 amino acids. The CDR3 loop is CASSLEGLEGEKLFF.

V is TRBV7-9 and J is TRBJ2-7; there is no DNA to check the TCRdb D call of TRBD2. Germline CDR1 is SEHNR and CDR2 is FQNEAQ (reference sequence). CDR3 length equals 14 residues. CDR3 loop: CASSLAGSGDEQYF.

The CDR3 sequence is CASSLTVREGYNEQFF. The rearrangement joins TRBV7-3 to TRBJ2-1; TCRdb selects TRBD2, and the lack of DNA leaves this call unchecked. The V gene's germline CDR1 is SGHTA and CDR2 FQGTGA. The CDR3 extends over 16 amino acids.

The V gene is TRBV12-3 or TRBV12-4, the J gene TRBJ1-5. The length of the CDR3 is 16 residues. CDR3 residues: CASSSTDSYSNQPQHF.

This chain connects TRBV5-4 to TRBJ2-1; TCRdb returns TRBD2, unconfirmable since there is no DNA. Germline-derived CDR1 and CDR2 are SGHNT and YYREEE (reference sequence). CDR3 length: 14 amino acids. The chain's CDR3 is CATGLVSFLGEQFF.

The chain employs TRBV19 and TRBJ2-7. Germline CDR1 reads LNHDA; CDR2 reads SQIVND (reference sequence). The CDR3 has 15 residues. CDR3 region: CASSMGMGELYEQYF.

The chain uses TRBV11-2 and TRBJ2-3; TCRdb reports TRBD1, a call that lacks DNA to check it against. Germline V gene data show CDR1 as SGHAT and CDR2 as FQNNGV. This CDR3 has 13 residues. CDR3 sequence: CASTPTFVATQYF.

The rearrangement joins TRBV29-1 to TRBJ2-2. CDR3 length: 15 amino acids. CDR1 and CDR2 (germline): SQVTM, ANQGSEA. The CDR3 loop is CSVEKASSNTGELFF.

The gene calls are TRBV10-2 and TRBJ2-2; TCRdb's assignment of TRBD1 cannot be checked, as there is no DNA. The CDR3 consists of 16 residues. Germline assignment: CDR1 WSHSY and CDR2 SAAADI. CDR3 protein: CASSETGGAGTGELFF.

The chain links TRBV11-2 to TRBJ2-3; the D gene TCRdb calls, TRBD2, cannot be checked with no DNA. Germline-derived CDR1 and CDR2 are SGHAT and FQNNGV. CDR3 length: 15 residues. CDR3 sequence reads: CASSSWTSGTDTQYF.

V and J are TRBV4-3 and TRBJ1-5; TCRdb names TRBD1, which stays unverified in the absence of DNA. The CDR3 spans 14 residues. Germline assignment: CDR1 LGHNA and CDR2 YSLEER. The CDR3 spells CASSQAGQGEPQHF.

This rearrangement joins TRBV10-1 to TRBJ2-3; TCRdb calls TRBD1, which cannot be checked without DNA. This CDR3 contains 15 residues. CDR1 is WNHNN and CDR2 is SYGVQD in the germline V gene (reference sequence). The chain's CDR3 is CASSQRQGRLDTQYF.

CDR3 loop: CASSPGQGLRVGQFF. The rearrangement uses TRBV27 and TRBJ2-1; with no DNA, the TCRdb D assignment of TRBD1 cannot be verified. Germline V gives CDR1 MNHEY, CDR2 SMNVEV (reference sequence). The CDR3 consists of 15 residues.